A single sample is the source of the 32 T cell receptor beta chains below, sequenced in a study of Graves' ophthalmopathy and Graves' hyperthyroidism. RNA transcripts yielded amplified TCR beta CDR3 regions. Second-round multiplex PCR came after first-round RT-PCR with HTBI primers. TCRdb processed the multiplex PCR reads anew with MiXCR; each CDR3 protein has one entry. Among 200,000 to 250,000 distinct CDR3 sequences listed, 29% were seen once. Sequencing input: peripheral blood. These receptors all stem from a man in his fifties with Graves' ophthalmopathy.

The chain uses TRBV11-2 and TRBJ2-5; TRBD2 matches at 11 bases. The CDR3 is made up of 15 amino acids. Germline CDR1 and CDR2: SGHAT and FQNNGV. The V segment lost 3 bases and the J segment 7 bases; nucleotides outside the gene matches: 7. DNA for the CDR3: TGTGCCAGCAGCTTGGGGACTAGCGGAGTAGGGACCCAGTACTTC. This translates into CASSLGTSGVGTQYF.

This clonotype was recorded many times. This chain connects TRBV29-1 to TRBJ1-2; 10 bases are shared with TRBD1. The trim removed 4 bases at V and 0 bases at J, leaving 8 bases unmatched. The CDR3 length is 16 residues. From germline, CDR1 is SQVTM and CDR2 ANQGSEA. The CDR3 protein is CSVAGDRGRPNYGYTF. CDR3 DNA: TGCAGCGTTGCGGGGGACAGGGGCCGTCCTAACTATGGCTACACCTTC. Together with reference TRBV29-1 and TRBJ1-2, the CDR3 gives the full variable domain: SAVISQKPSRDICQRGTSLTIQCQVDSQVTMMFWYRQQPGQSLTLIATANQGSEATYESGFVIDKFPISRPNLTFSTLTVSNMSPEDSSIYLCSVAGDRGRPNYGYTFGSGTRLTVV.

Ten or more counts support this clonotype. The genes are TRBV2 and TRBJ2-3; 8 bases line up with TRBD2. Germline CDR1 is SNHLY and CDR2 is FYNNEI. V shed 4 bases and J 6 bases; nucleotides not matched to a gene: 12. The CDR3 has 16 residues. The CDR3 spells CASSGTSYGSLDTQYF. CDR3 coding DNA: TGTGCCAGCAGTGGGACTAGCTATGGCTCTTTGGATACGCAGTATTTT.

The chain is built from TRBV19 and TRBJ2-5; 7 nucleotides agree with TRBD1. The CDR3 spans 12 residues. Trimming at V came to 4 bases and at J to 5 bases, leaving 1 base not matched to a gene. Looked up from germline, CDR1 is LNHDA and CDR2 is SQIVND (reference sequence). The CDR3, as DNA: TGTGCCAGTAGTACACAGGGGGAGACCCAGTACTTC. It specifies CASSTQGETQYF.

This clonotype was found many times. The chain carries TRBV2 and TRBJ2-5, with D tentatively TRBD1 or TRBD2 (5 bases each). The CDR3 sequence is 16 residues long. Trimming took off 7 bases at V and 4 bases at J, with 22 bases between the two ends. The germline CDR1 and CDR2 sequences are SNHLY and FYNNEI. The CDR3 DNA follows: TGTGCCAGCACCCCTCCGGAGCGCAGAGGGGCAGAGACCCAGTACTTC. Protein product: CASTPPERRGAETQYF.

To note about this clonotype: This could be a read error, since a much larger clone is one nucleotide away. The CDR3 is CASSLGAGPFTDTRYF. In DNA form, the CDR3 reads TGCGCCAGCAGCTTGGGGGCAGGGCCCTTCACAGATACGCGGTATTTT. J is TRBJ2-3 and V is TRBV5-1; D possibly corresponds to TRBD1 (5 bases). The germline gives CDR1 SGHRS, CDR2 YFSETQ. The CDR3 sequence is 16 residues long.

V gene TRBV12-3 or TRBV12-4 combines with J gene TRBJ2-5, with D unclear. V was pared by 6 bases and J by 5 bases, with 16 bases between. This CDR3 is 14 amino acids long. The CDR3 DNA reads TGTGCCAGCAGCTCCGATGTGGTGGGGGAGACCCAGTACTTC. It encodes CASSSDVVGETQYF.

This clonotype occurred a few times. The chain is built from TRBV2 and TRBJ1-1; no reliable D call. Germline V gene sequence: CDR1 SNHLY, CDR2 FYNNEI. V gave up 8 bases and J gave up 6 bases, with 19 bases separating them. CDR3 length equals 14 residues. For the CDR3, the DNA is TGTGCCAGCGATGACCCTGACCCACCTCCTGAAGCTTTCTTT. This sequence encodes CASDDPDPPPEAFF. Variable domain in full (rest from reference TRBV2 and TRBJ1-1): EPEVTQTPSHQVTQMGQEVILRCVPISNHLYFYWYRQILGQKVEFLVSFYNNEISEKSEIFDDQFSVERPDGSNFTLKIRSTKLEDSAMYFCASDDPDPPPEAFFGQGTRLTVV.

Ten or more counts support this clonotype. The chain is built from TRBV28 and TRBJ2-7; 9 nucleotides align to TRBD1. This CDR3 spans 15 amino acids. In germline, CDR1 is MDHEN, CDR2 SYDVKM. V lost 3 bases, J lost 2 bases, and 5 bases stayed unmatched. In DNA form, the CDR3 reads TGTGCCAGCAGTTTCCATGGACAGGGGACCTACGAGCAGTACTTC. It specifies CASSFHGQGTYEQYF.

This chain joins TRBV6-2 or TRBV6-3 and TRBJ2-7; tentatively, D is TRBD1 (6 bases). From germline, CDR1 is MNHEY and CDR2 SVGEGT. V was trimmed by 0 bases and J by 3 bases, leaving 15 bases between them. CDR3 length equals 16 residues. CDR3 residues: CASSYSKDQGNYEQYF. The CDR3 DNA reads as TGTGCCAGCAGTTACTCGAAGGATCAGGGGAACTACGAGCAGTACTTC.

This clonotype occurred many times. The V and J genes are TRBV7-6 and TRBJ2-7; 8 bases are a match to TRBD1. Germline V gene lookup returns CDR1 SGHVS and CDR2 FNYEAQ. V lost 0 bases, J lost 2 bases, and 12 bases stayed unmatched. This CDR3 is built from 18 residues. The CDR3 loop is CASSLAYPPGTGTYEQYF. Here the CDR3 DNA reads TGTGCCAGCAGCTTAGCGTATCCCCCCGGGACAGGCACCTACGAGCAGTACTTC.

This clonotype came up many times. The chain joins TRBV7-8 to TRBJ2-7, with D possibly matching TRBD2 (6 bases). Germline loops: CDR1 SGHVS, CDR2 FQNEAQ. V lost 5 bases and J lost 2, with 19 bases in between. The length of the CDR3 is 16 residues. The CDR3 nucleotides are TGTGCCAGCAGCCAACCTTTTGGTAGCGGCACCTACGAGCAGTACTTC. The encoded protein is CASSQPFGSGTYEQYF.

This clonotype appeared many times. Mismatch with germline at one junction end may stem from a read error. This chain joins TRBV6-2 or TRBV6-3 and TRBJ2-7; TRBD2 matches 9 bases. CDR1 MNHEY and CDR2 SVGEGT come from the germline V gene. This CDR3 region has 15 residues. The CDR3 is CASSFPLAGIYEQCF. CDR3 nucleotide sequence: TGTGCCAGCAGTTTCCCACTAGCGGGTATCTACGAGCAGTGCTTC.

This clonotype was seen repeatedly, ten times or more. The chain has TRBV19 and TRBJ1-5; the D gene is possibly TRBD1 (5 bases). Germline values: CDR1 LNHDA, CDR2 SQIVND (reference sequence). Trimming pared 5 bases from V and 3 bases from J, leaving 11 bases between. This CDR3 is 14 amino acids long. The CDR3, as DNA: TGTGCCAGTAGTTTGGGAGGGGACAATCAGCCCCAGCATTTT. Its protein is CASSLGGDNQPQHF.

In this sample, this clonotype turned up many times. V and J are TRBV6-4 and TRBJ1-1, with 10 bases fitting TRBD1. The CDR3 length is 14 residues. The germline gives CDR1 MRHNA, CDR2 SNTAGT. After removal of 6 bases from V and 6 bases from J, the junction contained 7 bases not matched to a gene. CDR3 amino acids: CASRATGGKAEAFF. DNA of the CDR3: TGTGCCAGCAGGGCGACAGGGGGCAAGGCTGAAGCTTTCTTT.

The chain employs TRBV2 and TRBJ2-7; 8 nucleotides align to TRBD1. With 2 bases clipped from V and 1 base from J, the junction kept 4 bases outside the gene matches. Germline V gene lookup returns CDR1 SNHLY and CDR2 FYNNEI. CDR3 length: 15 amino acids. In DNA form, the CDR3 reads TGTGCCAGCAGTGAAAGCAGGGGGCAGTCCTACGAGCAGTACTTC. Its translation: CASSESRGQSYEQYF.

This clonotype was seen more than once but under ten times. In DNA, the CDR3 is TGTGCCAGCAGGCGGGACAGGGTTTGGAACACTGAAGCTTTCTTT. The encoded protein is CASRRDRVWNTEAFF. The gene calls are TRBV12-3 or TRBV12-4 and TRBJ1-1, with 9 bases matching TRBD1. V shed 6 bases and J 1 base; nucleotides not matched to a gene: 6. This CDR3 region has 15 residues.

This clonotype has ten or more counts. Sequence at one end of the junction differs from germline and may be a read error. This chain links TRBV12-3 or TRBV12-4 with TRBJ1-1; the D is unclear. The CDR3 is 13 amino acids. The CDR3 here is CASSLFENTEAFF. CDR3 in DNA: TGCGCCAGCAGCTTGTTTGAGAACACTGAAGCTTTCTTT.

This clonotype was recorded many times. V and J are TRBV6-1 and TRBJ2-7, with 11 bases that match TRBD2. The CDR3 has 15 residues. V was pared by 6 bases and J by 3 bases, with 7 bases of the junction left unmatched. Germline CDR1 and CDR2: MNHNS and SASEGT. CDR3: CASSELAGDGYEQYF. The DNA for the CDR3 is TGTGCCAGCAGCGAACTAGCGGGAGATGGCTACGAGCAGTACTTC.

This clonotype was seen ten or more times. The chain combines TRBV12-3 or TRBV12-4 with TRBJ2-7; 7 bases are a match to TRBD1. The CDR3 covers 13 residues. With 2 bases clipped from V and 4 bases from J, the junction kept 2 bases outside the gene matches. CDR3 residues: CASSLRGLYEQYF. CDR3 nucleotide sequence: TGTGCCAGCAGTTTAAGGGGGCTATACGAGCAGTACTTC.

The sample holds many counts of this clonotype. This chain joins TRBV4-1 and TRBJ2-7, with D perhaps matching TRBD1 (6 bases). The CDR3 has 15 amino acids. Germline CDR1 and CDR2: MGHRA and YSYEKL. V lost 2 bases and J lost 1, with 12 bases in between. The CDR3 DNA is TGCGCCAGCAGCCAACCCGGGACACGTTCCTACGAGCAGTACTTC. Its translation is CASSQPGTRSYEQYF.

This chain uses TRBV5-1 with TRBJ2-2; no clear D gene. This CDR3 contains 14 residues. CDR1 and CDR2 from the germline V gene are SGHRS and YFSETQ. Deletions cut 0 bases from V and 4 bases from J, with 7 bases between. The chain's CDR3 is CASSLVVGTGELFF. The CDR3 DNA is TGCGCCAGCAGCTTGGTGGTTGGCACCGGGGAGCTGTTTTTT.

The sample holds many counts of this clonotype. The chain has TRBV19 and TRBJ2-3, with D unresolved. Trimming removed 6 bases at V and 0 bases at J, with 7 bases between. Germline assignment: CDR1 LNHDA and CDR2 SQIVND (reference sequence). The CDR3 contains 13 residues. CDR3 sequence: CASRPSSTDTQYF. The CDR3 nucleotides are TGTGCCAGTAGGCCCTCTAGCACAGATACGCAGTATTTT.

The V gene is TRBV6-5, the J gene TRBJ1-2, with 7 positions matching TRBD1. With 4 bases clipped from V and 4 bases from J, the junction kept 3 bases outside the gene matches. CDR1 is MNHEY, CDR2 SVGAGI, per germline. CDR3 length equals 13 residues. Here the CDR3 DNA reads TGTGCCAGCAGTTTGGGACAGCCCTATGGCTACACCTTC. Translated, it gives CASSLGQPYGYTF.

There are many counts of this clonotype. The chain employs TRBV20-1 and TRBJ1-1; no clear D. Trimming removed 5 bases from V and 4 bases from J, with 17 bases in between. The CDR3 extends over 14 amino acids. The germline CDR1 and CDR2 sequences are DFQATT and SNEGSKA (reference sequence). The CDR3 loop reads CSAFNNGVGTEAFF. The CDR3 DNA is TGCAGTGCTTTTAACAACGGAGTGGGCACTGAAGCTTTCTTT.

Many counts were recorded for this clonotype. The J gene is TRBJ1-5, the V gene TRBV12-5; weak D call: TRBD1 (6 bases). Trimming cost V 6 bases and J 3 bases, with 15 bases left between them. Germline V CDR1 and CDR2: LGHNT, FRNRAP. This CDR3 has 15 residues. CDR3: CASGPTGTLNQPQHF. The CDR3 DNA sequence: TGTGCTAGTGGCCCCACAGGGACCCTCAATCAGCCCCAGCATTTT.

The sample holds many counts of this clonotype. The V gene is TRBV10-3, the J gene TRBJ1-1; D possibly corresponds to TRBD1 (5 bases). Trimming left V 6 bases short and J 1 base short, with 9 bases between. CDR3 size: 13 residues. Germline loops: CDR1 ENHRY, CDR2 SYGVKD. Here the CDR3 DNA reads TGTGCCATCAGGGGGGGGTCGAACACTGAAGCTTTCTTT. It translates to CAIRGGSNTEAFF.

The sample holds many counts of this clonotype. This is likely a read error, given that the CDR3 carries no conserved phenylalanine or tryptophan at its end. The rearrangement uses TRBV6-5 and TRBJ1-2, with D maybe TRBD1 (5 bases). The CDR3 covers 16 residues. In germline, CDR1 is MNHEY, CDR2 SVGAGI. Trimming shortened V by 6 bases and J by 5 bases, and 22 bases separated the two germline ends. The CDR3 sequence is CASSTPTGPEPYGYTL. CDR3 sequence (DNA): TGTGCCAGCAGCACCCCAACAGGTCCAGAACCTTATGGCTACACCCTC.

This chain uses TRBV6-5 with TRBJ2-7; a weak D match, TRBD1 (5 bases). This CDR3 region has 13 residues. Per the germline V gene, CDR1 is MNHEY and CDR2 is SVGAGI. V lost 4 bases to trimming and J lost 5 bases, with 12 bases between them. CDR3 region: CASSSAGSDEQYF. CDR3 nucleotide sequence: TGTGCCAGCAGTTCCGCAGGGTCCGACGAGCAGTACTTC.

This chain links TRBV7-2 with TRBJ1-2; possibly TRBD1 for D (5 bases). Germline CDR1 and CDR2: SGHTA and FQGNSA. The V gene lost 3 bases and the J gene lost 8 bases, with 19 bases spanning the gap. The CDR3 loop spans 15 amino acids. CDR3 coding DNA: TGTGCCAGCAGCTTTTCCCCAGCCAGGGCTGGGGGCTACACCTTC. Its protein is CASSFSPARAGGYTF.

In its sample, this clonotype was seen many times. This chain joins TRBV2 and TRBJ1-1; D ambiguous. Trimming removed 10 bases from V and 4 bases from J, with 13 bases in between. Germline CDR1 is SNHLY and CDR2 is FYNNEI. The CDR3 is 12 residues long. The CDR3, as DNA: TGTGCCACCGCTTTGGGTGGCACTGAAGCTTTCTTT. Amino acids: CATALGGTEAFF.

This clonotype was picked up many times. The V gene is TRBV6-2 or TRBV6-3, the J gene TRBJ1-5; D uncertain. V was clipped by 7 bases and J by 0 bases, with 10 bases between them. The CDR3 runs 14 residues. CDR1 is MNHEY, CDR2 SVGEGT, per germline. The CDR3 nucleotides are TGTGCCAGCATTAGGGCGGATAGCAATCAGCCCCAGCATTTT. Its protein is CASIRADSNQPQHF.